The 27 T cell receptor beta chains given below trace back to one sample, sequenced in a study of CD8 T cells in ankylosing spondylitis. TCRdb called the 5' RACE reads again in MiXCR, with one record for every CDR3 protein. The table has around 180,000 distinct CDR3 sequences, 15% to 20% seen once. The specimen was blood, either unsorted or a sorted T cell fraction (not recorded which). These receptors were obtained from a male donor aged 5-30 years with ankylosing spondylitis or in good health (not recorded which).

This clonotype was seen more than once but under ten times. The chain has TRBV5-6 and TRBJ2-7, with no clear D. There are 16 residues in the CDR3. Trimming removed 2 bases at V and 3 bases at J, with 18 bases between. Germline V lookup: CDR1 SGHDT, CDR2 YYEEEE. CDR3 protein: CASSFKSGISGYEQYV. The CDR3 DNA reads as TGTGCCAGCAGCTTTAAGTCAGGCATCTCGGGCTACGAGCAGTACGTC.

The CDR3 protein is CASSQEVGLSSQFF. CDR3 in DNA: TGTGCCAGCAGCCAAGAGGTGGGCCTATCCTCACAGTTCTTC. The rearrangement links TRBV3-1 to TRBJ2-1, with D uncertain. Germline V CDR1 and CDR2: LGHDT, YNNKEL (reference sequence). The CDR3 length is 14 residues. Trimming cost V 0 bases and J 13 bases, with 16 bases left between them.

In its sample, this clonotype was seen many times. This chain links TRBV7-8 with TRBJ2-7; D not resolved. This CDR3 is built from 13 residues. From germline, CDR1 is SGHVS and CDR2 FQNEAQ. Trimming pared 1 base from V and 6 bases from J, leaving 10 bases between. CDR3 residues: CASSLGQVSEQYF. CDR3 nucleotide sequence: TGTGCCAGCAGCTTAGGTCAGGTTAGCGAGCAGTACTTC.

This clonotype was seen ten or more times. This chain joins TRBV7-9 and TRBJ2-1; D not resolved. V was cut by 5 bases and J by 6 bases, with 17 bases left in between. The CDR3 is 15 amino acids. Germline CDR1 SEHNR, CDR2 FQNEAQ (reference sequence). The chain's CDR3 is CASSPTSLAPNEQFF. The CDR3 DNA is TGTGCCAGCAGCCCCACTTCCCTTGCCCCCAATGAGCAGTTCTTC.

This clonotype was detected many times. V usage is TRBV4-3 and J usage is TRBJ2-3, with 8 positions matching TRBD1. The V gene's germline CDR1 is LGHNA and CDR2 YSLEER. The J segment lost 2 bases and the V segment lost 4 bases, leaving 8 bases of the junction unmatched. The length of the CDR3 is 16 residues. The CDR3, as DNA: TGCGCCAGCAGCCTCGGACAGGGCGAACTCACAGATACGCAGTATTTT. Its translation: CASSLGQGELTDTQYF.

The CDR3 is CSARDGRLAYNEQFF. The DNA of the CDR3 is TGCAGTGCTAGAGATGGGAGACTAGCCTACAATGAGCAGTTCTTC. The chain links TRBV20-1 to TRBJ2-1; weak D call: TRBD2 (6 bases). The CDR3 spans 15 residues. Germline assignment: CDR1 DFQATT and CDR2 SNEGSKA (reference sequence). V lost 0 bases and J 2 bases, leaving 11 bases between the germline ends.

To note about this clonotype: One end of the junction is discordant with germline, which a read error may explain. The V call is TRBV2, the J call TRBJ2-3, with D possibly being TRBD2 (5 bases). The V gene's germline CDR1 is SNHLY and CDR2 FYNNEI. The CDR3 is 15 amino acids. The chain's CDR3 is CASSADLASTDMQYF. CDR3 nucleotide sequence: TGTGCCAGCAGTGCGGACTTAGCTAGCACAGATATGCAGTATTTT.

Ten or more counts support this clonotype. The chain couples TRBV5-5 to TRBJ1-1, with D possibly matching TRBD1 (6 bases). The germline V gene encodes CDR1 SGHKS and CDR2 YYEKEE (reference sequence). CDR3 length equals 18 residues. Trimming cost V 0 bases and J 1 base, with 19 bases left between them. CDR3 residues: CASSLVRWDNMKNTEAFF. CDR3 sequence (DNA): TGTGCCAGCAGCTTGGTTAGGTGGGACAATATGAAGAACACTGAAGCTTTCTTT.

The chain employs TRBV29-1 and TRBJ1-1; D is unresolved. CDR3 length: 13 amino acids. Germline-derived CDR1 and CDR2 are SQVTM and ANQGSEA. With 7 bases removed from V and 1 base from J, the gap between germline ends came to 13 bases. The CDR3 DNA reads TGCAGCGCCCGTTCCGGGTCGAACACTGAAGCTTTCTTT. Encoded protein: CSARSGSNTEAFF.

This clonotype was detected ten times or more. CDR3 protein: CASSPFQVVNTEAFF. As DNA, the CDR3 is TGTGCCAGCAGCCCGTTTCAGGTAGTGAACACTGAAGCTTTCTTT. The chain has TRBV3-1 and TRBJ1-1; D unclear. Germline V gives CDR1 LGHDT, CDR2 YNNKEL (reference sequence). This CDR3 is built from 15 residues. V lost 4 bases to trimming and J lost 0 bases, with 12 bases between them.

This clonotype occurred many times. The genes are TRBV6-1 and TRBJ2-7, with D tentatively TRBD2 (7 bases). The CDR3 totals 13 residues. Germline V CDR1 and CDR2: MNHNS, SASEGT. The ends were cut back, 8 bases at V and 0 bases at J, with 11 bases in the middle. The CDR3 nucleotides read TGTGCCAGCGAGGGGGGGAGCTCCTACGAGCAGTACGTC. Its protein product is CASEGGSSYEQYV.

The rearrangement links TRBV15 to TRBJ2-1, with 11 bases lining up with TRBD2. With 0 bases clipped from V and 10 bases from J, the junction kept 5 bases outside the gene matches. The CDR3 runs 15 residues. CDR1 and CDR2 from the germline V gene are LNHNV and YYDKDF (reference sequence). The DNA of the CDR3 is TGTGCCACCAGCAGAGATTTACTAGCGGGAGACGAGCAGTTCTTC. Its translation is CATSRDLLAGDEQFF.

This clonotype occurred many times. The chain uses TRBV7-2 and TRBJ2-5; D possibly uses TRBD1 or TRBD2 (5 bases each). V lost 5 bases and J 5 bases, leaving 18 bases between the germline ends. The CDR3 is 15 amino acids. Germline CDR1 is SGHTA and CDR2 is FQGNSA. The CDR3 DNA is TGTGCCAGCAGCCCCTGGGGCAGGGACGTCGAGACCCAGTACTTC. Protein: CASSPWGRDVETQYF.

The V gene is TRBV29-1, the J gene TRBJ2-7, with TRBD2 matching over 10 bases. Trimming took 4 bases from V and 4 from J; bases not matched to a gene: 4. The CDR3 extends over 13 amino acids. Germline values: CDR1 SQVTM, CDR2 ANQGSEA. The CDR3 DNA is TGCAGCGTTGTACAGACTAGCGGGTACGAGCAGTACTTC. Protein sequence: CSVVQTSGYEQYF.

This clonotype was observed many times. The chain employs TRBV5-1 and TRBJ2-2; possible D gene TRBD1, 6 bases. Germline CDR1 is SGHRS and CDR2 is YFSETQ. Between the trimmed V and J ends, which lost 2 bases and 6 bases, there was a span of 14 bases. The CDR3 consists of 15 residues. CDR3 region: CASSFDRSRSGELFF. The CDR3 nucleotides read TGCGCCAGCAGCTTTGACAGGAGCCGGTCCGGGGAGCTGTTTTTT.

In this sample, this clonotype turned up many times. The rearrangement links TRBV19 to TRBJ2-7; D unclear. The CDR3 covers 16 residues. CDR1 and CDR2 (germline): LNHDA, SQIVND (reference sequence). With 5 bases removed from V and 5 bases from J, the gap between germline ends came to 22 bases. Here the CDR3 DNA reads TGTGCCAGTAGTCCCCTTCCGGGCAACTCCATCCACGAGCAGTACGTC. This translates into CASSPLPGNSIHEQYV.

This clonotype was detected only a few times. The chain recombines TRBV29-1 with TRBJ2-1; 7 bases agree with TRBD2. CDR1 and CDR2 (germline): SQVTM, ANQGSEA. This CDR3 has 9 amino acids. The CDR3 loop reads CRREGSPFF. CDR3 bases: TGCAGAAGGGAGGGATCACCGTTCTTC.

The V and J genes are TRBV6-1 and TRBJ2-3; 8 bases fit TRBD2. Unmatched junction bases numbered 5, after V lost 5 bases and J lost 1 base. Germline V gene sequence: CDR1 MNHNS, CDR2 SASEGT. CDR3 length equals 15 residues. The chain's CDR3 is CASSRGLARTDTQYF. CDR3 bases: TGTGCCAGCAGTCGCGGACTAGCCCGCACAGATACGCAGTATTTT.

Many counts were recorded for this clonotype. This chain connects TRBV5-1 to TRBJ1-1; the match to TRBD1 covers 9 bases. V lost 3 bases to trimming and J lost 2 bases; unmatched junction nucleotides: 2. Looked up from germline, CDR1 is SGHRS and CDR2 is YFSETQ. This CDR3 spans 14 amino acids. The CDR3 region is CASSSQGANTEAFF. CDR3 nucleotide sequence: TGCGCCAGCAGCTCACAGGGGGCCAACACTGAAGCTTTCTTT.

The chain has TRBV10-3 and TRBJ2-7; TRBD1 matches at 9 bases. Germline CDR1 and CDR2: ENHRY and SYGVKD. The length of the CDR3 is 14 residues. The junction had 6 bases not matched to a gene; V was cut back by 6 bases and J by 3 bases. The DNA of the CDR3 is TGTGCCATCAGGTCCGGGACAGGGTTCTACGAGCAGTACTTC. This sequence encodes CAIRSGTGFYEQYF.

The sample holds many counts of this clonotype. This chain connects TRBV10-3 to TRBJ2-1, with 9 bases fitting TRBD2. With 4 bases clipped from V and 9 bases from J, the junction kept 10 bases outside the gene matches. Germline V gene lookup returns CDR1 ENHRY and CDR2 SYGVKD. The CDR3 runs to 15 residues. Here the CDR3 reads CAISAGLANDGEQFF. As DNA, the CDR3 is TGTGCCATCAGTGCGGGACTAGCCAATGACGGTGAGCAGTTCTTC.

The chain carries TRBV20-1 and TRBJ1-5; possible D gene TRBD1, 6 bases. The CDR3 is made up of 15 amino acids. V was pared by 4 bases and J by 0 bases, with 13 bases between. The V gene's germline CDR1 is DFQATT and CDR2 SNEGSKA (reference sequence). CDR3 in DNA: TGCAGTGCTACGACAGGCGTCTATAGCAATCAGCCCCAGCATTTT. As protein: CSATTGVYSNQPQHF.

This clonotype was found many times. The chain couples TRBV7-3 to TRBJ2-3; a weak D match, TRBD2 (5 bases). The V gene's germline CDR1 is SGHTA and CDR2 FQGTGA. V dropped 7 bases and J dropped 6 bases, with 20 bases sitting between them. The CDR3 runs 15 residues. In DNA, the CDR3 is TGTGCCAGCACCGCCGGCGGAGGCGGTCTGGATACGCAGTATTTT. This encodes CASTAGGGGLDTQYF.

This clonotype was seen at least ten times. CDR3 nucleotide sequence: TGTGCCAGCAGCCAAGTCCCAGACGGTGCTGGCTACACCTTC. Its translation is CASSQVPDGAGYTF. This chain links TRBV3-1 with TRBJ1-2; D ambiguous. V lost 1 base and J lost 7, with 13 bases in between. The CDR3 runs 14 residues. Germline V gene data show CDR1 as LGHDT and CDR2 as YNNKEL (reference sequence).

This clonotype has a count of ten or more. The gene calls are TRBV6-6 and TRBJ1-1; TRBD1 matches 9 bases. The V segment lost 5 bases and the J segment 5 bases; nucleotides outside the gene matches: 9. The CDR3 consists of 15 residues. Germline V CDR1 and CDR2: MNHNY, SVGAGI (reference sequence). Here the CDR3 DNA reads TGTGCCAGCAGTGCACCGGGACAGGGTGTAACTGAAGCTTTCTTT. This encodes CASSAPGQGVTEAFF.

This clonotype was counted a few times. The chain carries TRBV28 and TRBJ2-7; 8 positions agree with TRBD2. V trimming: 8 bases; J trimming: 0 bases; junction bases outside the gene matches: 12. CDR1 MDHEN and CDR2 SYDVKM come from the germline V gene. This CDR3 has 16 residues. This CDR3 is CASASSGGASSYEQYF. CDR3 coding DNA: TGTGCCAGCGCTTCCTCGGGGGGGGCCAGCTCCTACGAGCAGTACTTC.

The V call is TRBV20-1, the J call TRBJ1-6; D gene ambiguous. V was pared by 5 bases and J by 8 bases, with 16 bases between. The germline V gene encodes CDR1 DFQATT and CDR2 SNEGSKA (reference sequence). The CDR3 runs to 14 residues. As DNA, the CDR3 is TGCAGTGCTCAAAAGGACCTACTGTATTCACCCCTCCACTTT. Its protein is CSAQKDLLYSPLHF.